The rows below give T cell receptor beta chains drawn from one sample of a study of OX40 agonist ivuxolimab in advanced cancers. Clones were read by immunoSEQ multiplex PCR, and TCRdb kept only the in-frame ones, dropping some. Among about 56,000 clones listed, over 90% were seen once. Specimen: CD4+ or CD8+ T cells sorted from blood, collected in a trial of the OX40 agonist ivuxolimab. The receptor set was obtained from an adult with an advanced solid tumor such as melanoma, head and neck, liver or kidney cancer. CDR3s include the opening cysteine and the closing phenylalanine or tryptophan. D genes are given only for firm matches. Clone size, where shown, is once, few, many, or a class for clones that have expanded.

TRBV4-1	-	TRBJ1-5	few	TGCGCCAGCAGCCAAGGGGCAAAGAGTAGTCAGCCCCAGCATTTT	CASSQGAKSSQPQHF
TRBV29-1	TRBD1	TRBJ2-7	-	TGCAGCGTTGGGAAAGTGACAGGGATATACTACGAGCAGTACTTC	CSVGKVTGIYYEQYF
TRBV27	TRBD2	TRBJ2-7	-	TGTGCCAGCAGCCCGAGGACTAGCGGGAGAGAGCAGTACTTC	CASSPRTSGREQYF
TRBV6-5	-	TRBJ2-7	-	TGTGCCAGCAGTGACCCCCGTGAGCAGTACTTC	CASSDPREQYF
TRBV28	TRBD1	TRBJ2-7	-	TGTGCCAGCAGCCCGCAGGGGGCGGGGGAGCAGTACTTC	CASSPQGAGEQYF
TRBV6-5	-	TRBJ2-7	-	TGTGCCAGCAGCTACGGTGGAGGGGGCTCCTACGAGCAGTACTTC	CASSYGGGGSYEQYF
TRBV10-3	TRBD1	TRBJ1-2	-	TGTGCCATCAGTGAAACCGGGACAGAAGTCTATGGCTACACCTTC	CAISETGTEVYGYTF
TRBV28	-	TRBJ2-1	-	TGTGCCAGCAGTTTTTATGCGGCCGGTGAGCAGTTCTTC	CASSFYAAGEQFF
TRBV5-1	-	TRBJ2-7	-	TGCGCCAGCAGCTTCTCCTATGGAGGGACCTACGAGCAGTACTTC	CASSFSYGGTYEQYF
TRBV14	-	TRBJ2-7	-	TGTGCCAGCAGCCACTCCTACGAGCAGTACTTC	CASSHSYEQYF
TRBV28	-	TRBJ2-1	-	TGTGCCAGCAGTGACGGATACAATGAGCAGTTCTTC	CASSDGYNEQFF
TRBV15	TRBD1	TRBJ1-5	-	TGTGCCACCAGCCCAGGGACAGGGGACATTCTGGGCAATCAGCCCCAGCATTTT	CATSPGTGDILGNQPQHF
TRBV28	TRBD2	TRBJ2-7	-	TGTGCCAGCAGTTTTCGCAGCGGGAACGAGCAGTACTTC	CASSFRSGNEQYF
TRBV11-2	-	TRBJ2-3	-	TGTGCCAGCAGCTCCCTCGTAGGAGGCTTCACAGATACGCAGTATTTT	CASSSLVGGFTDTQYF
TRBV7-9	TRBD2	TRBJ2-7	-	TGTGCCAGCAGCTTAATAGGGCTAGCGGGAGGCGGCGAGCAGTACTTC	CASSLIGLAGGGEQYF